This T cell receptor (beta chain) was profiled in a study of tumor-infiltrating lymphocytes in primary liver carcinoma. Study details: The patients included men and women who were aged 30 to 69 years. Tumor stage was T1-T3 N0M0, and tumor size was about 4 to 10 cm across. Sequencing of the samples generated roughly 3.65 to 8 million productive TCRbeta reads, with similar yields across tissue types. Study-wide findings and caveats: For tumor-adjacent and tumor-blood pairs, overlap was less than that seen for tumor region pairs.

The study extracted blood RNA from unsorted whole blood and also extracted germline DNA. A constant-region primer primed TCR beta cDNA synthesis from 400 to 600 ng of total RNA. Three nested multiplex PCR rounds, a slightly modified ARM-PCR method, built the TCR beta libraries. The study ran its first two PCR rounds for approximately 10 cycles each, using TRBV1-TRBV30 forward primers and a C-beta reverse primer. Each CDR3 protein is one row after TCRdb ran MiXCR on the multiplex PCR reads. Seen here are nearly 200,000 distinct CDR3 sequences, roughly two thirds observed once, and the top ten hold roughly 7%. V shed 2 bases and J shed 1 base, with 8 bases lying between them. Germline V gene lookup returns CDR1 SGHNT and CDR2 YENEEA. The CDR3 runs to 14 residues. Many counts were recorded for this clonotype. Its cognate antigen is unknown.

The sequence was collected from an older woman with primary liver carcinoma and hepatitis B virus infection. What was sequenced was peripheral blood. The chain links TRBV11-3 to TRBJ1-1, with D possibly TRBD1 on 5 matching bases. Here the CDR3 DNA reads TGTGCCAGCAGCTTATTTGACAGGAACACTGAAGCTTTCTTT. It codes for CASSLFDRNTEAFF.